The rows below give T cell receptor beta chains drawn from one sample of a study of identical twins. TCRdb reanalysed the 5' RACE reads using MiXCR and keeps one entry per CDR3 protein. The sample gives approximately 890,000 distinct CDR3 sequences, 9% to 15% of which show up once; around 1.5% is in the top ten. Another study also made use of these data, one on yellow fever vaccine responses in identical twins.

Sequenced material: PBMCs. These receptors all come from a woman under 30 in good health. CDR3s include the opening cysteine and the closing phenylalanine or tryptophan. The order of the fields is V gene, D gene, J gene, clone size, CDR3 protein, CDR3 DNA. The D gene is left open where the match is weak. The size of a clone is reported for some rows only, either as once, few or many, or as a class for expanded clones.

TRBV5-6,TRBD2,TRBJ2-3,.,CASSLAGAISTDTQYF,TGTGCCAGCAGCTTAGCGGGGGCCATAAGCACAGATACGCAGTATTTT
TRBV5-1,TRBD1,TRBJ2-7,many,CASGTGPYEQYF,TGCGCCAGCGGGACAGGCCCCTACGAGCAGTACTTC
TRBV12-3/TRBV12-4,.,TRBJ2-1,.,CASSYPTGNSYNEQFF,TGTGCCAGCAGCTACCCTACGGGGAACTCCTACAATGAGCAGTTCTTC
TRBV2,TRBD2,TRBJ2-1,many,CASTKRDYGEFF,TGTGCCAGCACTAAGCGGGACTATGGGGAGTTCTTC
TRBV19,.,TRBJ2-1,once,CASSTKRTTYNEQFF,TGTGCCAGTAGTACCAAGCGGACCACCTACAATGAGCAGTTCTTC
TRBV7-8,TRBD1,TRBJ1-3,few,CASSLVWDRAGNTIYF,TGTGCCAGCAGCTTAGTGTGGGACAGGGCTGGAAACACCATATATTTT
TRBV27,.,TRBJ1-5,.,CASSLQGWQPQHF,TGTGCCAGCAGTTTACAGGGTTGGCAGCCCCAGCATTTT
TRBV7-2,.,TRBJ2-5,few,CASSYGPGVETQYF,TGTGCCAGCAGCTATGGCCCGGGGGTTGAGACCCAGTACTTC
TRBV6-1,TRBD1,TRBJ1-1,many,CASSETGGVTEAFF,TGTGCCAGCAGTGAAACAGGGGGAGTCACTGAAGCTTTCTTT
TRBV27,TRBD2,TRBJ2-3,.,CTSSLQGLANTDTQYF,TGCACCAGCAGTTTGCAGGGACTAGCCAACACAGATACGCAGTATTTT
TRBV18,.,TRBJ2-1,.,CASSLGNGYNEQFF,TGTGCCAGCTCATTGGGGAATGGGTACAATGAGCAGTTCTTC
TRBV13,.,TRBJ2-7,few,CASSSRSRGHYEQYF,TGTGCCAGCAGCTCTCGATCTCGCGGACACTACGAGCAGTACTTC
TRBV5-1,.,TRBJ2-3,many,CASRTTDTQYF,TGTGCCAGCAGGACCACAGATACGCAGTATTTT
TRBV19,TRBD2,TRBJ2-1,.,CASTTGGLAGHSYNEQFF,TGTGCCAGTACCACGGGGGGCCTAGCGGGCCACTCCTACAATGAGCAGTTCTTC
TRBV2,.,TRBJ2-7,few,CASRLGRDYYYEQYF,TGTGCCAGCAGACTAGGCAGGGATTACTACTACGAGCAGTACTTC
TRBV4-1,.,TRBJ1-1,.,CASSQDLATEAFF,TGCGCCAGCAGCCAAGATTTAGCGACTGAAGCTTTCTTT
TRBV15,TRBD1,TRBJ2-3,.,CATSPGTGMTDTQYF,TGTGCCACCAGCCCCGGGACAGGGATGACAGATACGCAGTATTTT
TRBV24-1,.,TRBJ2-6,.,CATSGPTGTSSSGANVLTF,TGTGCCACCAGTGGCCCAACAGGTACCTCGTCCTCTGGGGCCAACGTCCTGACTTTC
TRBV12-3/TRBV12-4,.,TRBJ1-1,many,CASNQLKGTGGNTEAFF,TGTGCCAGCAATCAACTAAAGGGGACCGGAGGGAACACTGAAGCTTTCTTT
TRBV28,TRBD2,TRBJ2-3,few,CASSLIAGGFRDTQYF,TGTGCCAGCAGTTTAATAGCGGGGGGATTCAGAGATACGCAGTATTTT
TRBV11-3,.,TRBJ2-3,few,CASSLDRGAKDTQYF,TGTGCCAGCAGCTTAGATAGAGGGGCTAAAGATACGCAGTATTTT
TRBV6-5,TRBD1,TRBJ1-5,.,CASSYKGGASNQPQHF,TGTGCCAGCAGTTACAAAGGGGGCGCGAGTAATCAGCCCCAGCATTTT
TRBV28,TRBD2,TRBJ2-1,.,CASSLGGTRPNEQFF,TGTGCCAGCAGTTTGGGGGGGACTCGACCCAATGAGCAGTTCTTC
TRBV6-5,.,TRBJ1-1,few,CASSSDTFTLVNTEAFF,TGTGCCAGCAGTTCCGACACTTTCACCCTTGTGAACACTGAAGCTTTCTTT
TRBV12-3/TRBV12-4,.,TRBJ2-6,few,CASSLEAGVSGANVLTF,TGTGCCAGCAGTTTAGAGGCAGGGGTATCGGGGGCCAACGTCCTGACTTTC
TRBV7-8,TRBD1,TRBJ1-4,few,CASSPGQFRLEKLFF,TGTGCCAGCAGCCCGGGACAGTTCCGTCTTGAAAAACTGTTTTTT
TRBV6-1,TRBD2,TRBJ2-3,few,CASSRGGPTDTQYF,TGTGCCAGCAGTCGGGGGGGACCCACAGATACGCAGTATTTT
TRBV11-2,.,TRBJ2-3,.,CASSPRSPGVDTQYF,TGTGCCAGCAGCCCCCGGTCCCCGGGGGTAGATACGCAGTATTTT
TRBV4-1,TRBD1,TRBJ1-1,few,CASSPRQGPDDEAFF,TGCGCCAGCAGCCCCCGACAGGGCCCCGACGATGAAGCTTTCTTT
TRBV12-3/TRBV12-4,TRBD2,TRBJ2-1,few,CASSLVSGRAIRDEQFF,TGTGCCAGCAGTTTAGTTAGCGGGAGGGCCATTAGGGATGAGCAGTTCTTC
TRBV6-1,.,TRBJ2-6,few,CASTPRVSGANVLTF,TGTGCCAGCACCCCCCGGGTTTCTGGGGCCAACGTCCTGACTTTC
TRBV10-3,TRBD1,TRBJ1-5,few,CAISESGQINQPQHF,TGTGCCATCAGTGAGTCGGGACAGATAAATCAGCCCCAGCATTTT
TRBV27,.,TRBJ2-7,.,CAVRGGAREQYF,TGTGCCGTTCGTGGGGGGGCGCGTGAGCAGTACTTC
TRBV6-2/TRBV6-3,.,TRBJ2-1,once,CASSYSTAGTPGSSYNEQFF,TGTGCCAGCAGTTACTCGACGGCCGGGACTCCCGGAAGCTCCTACAATGAGCAGTTCTTC
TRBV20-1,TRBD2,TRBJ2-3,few,CSASPSGGRTDTQYF,TGCAGTGCTAGCCCTAGCGGGGGCCGCACAGATACGCAGTATTTT
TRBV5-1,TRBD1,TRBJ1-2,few,CASSSAGTGAGYTF,TGCGCCAGCAGCTCCGCCGGGACAGGGGCTGGCTACACCTTC
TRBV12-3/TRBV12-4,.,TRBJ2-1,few,CASSFLDALYNEQFF,TGTGCCAGCAGTTTTCTGGATGCCCTATACAATGAGCAGTTCTTC
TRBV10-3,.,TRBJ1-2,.,CAIGTSYGYTF,TGTGCCATCGGTACTTCCTATGGCTACACCTTC
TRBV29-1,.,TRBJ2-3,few,CSVEEGGDTQYF,TGCAGCGTTGAAGAGGGCGGAGATACGCAGTATTTT
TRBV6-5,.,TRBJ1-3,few,CASSYDLGGSIGNTIYF,TGTGCCAGCAGTTACGATCTTGGGGGCTCTATCGGAAACACCATATATTTT
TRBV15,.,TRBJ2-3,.,CATAAPPPDTQYF,TGTGCCACCGCGGCACCCCCACCCGATACGCAGTATTTT
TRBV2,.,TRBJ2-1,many,CASEDQYNEQFF,TGTGCCAGCGAGGATCAGTACAATGAGCAGTTCTTC
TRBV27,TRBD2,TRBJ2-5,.,CASSLLGEGPLETQYF,TGTGCCAGCAGTTTATTGGGGGAGGGCCCTCTCGAGACCCAGTACTTC
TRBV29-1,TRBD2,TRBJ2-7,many,CSVDGGDYEQYF,TGCAGCGTTGATGGGGGGGACTACGAGCAGTACTTC
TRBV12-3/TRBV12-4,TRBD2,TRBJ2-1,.,CASSKEASGGLQSSYNEQFF,TGTGCCAGCAGTAAAGAGGCTAGCGGGGGTCTCCAGAGCTCCTACAATGAGCAGTTCTTC
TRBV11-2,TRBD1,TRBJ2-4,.,CASSSHPGTGIQNIQYF,TGTGCCAGCAGCTCCCACCCCGGGACAGGGATCCAAAACATTCAGTACTTC
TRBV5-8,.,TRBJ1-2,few,CASRQDLYGYTF,TGTGCCAGCCGACAGGACCTCTATGGCTACACCTTC
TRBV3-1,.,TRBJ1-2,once,CASSQGLDRFPGYTF,TGTGCCAGCAGCCAAGGGCTAGACAGGTTTCCTGGCTACACCTTC
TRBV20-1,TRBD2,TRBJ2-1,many,CSASTLAGVPNEQFF,TGCAGTGCTAGCACGCTAGCGGGGGTACCCAATGAGCAGTTCTTC
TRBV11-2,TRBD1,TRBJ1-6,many,CASSQQGLYNSPLHF,TGTGCCAGCAGCCAACAGGGGCTCTATAATTCACCCCTCCACTTT
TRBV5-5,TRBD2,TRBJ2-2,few,CASSWTSNQYAGELFF,TGTGCCAGCAGCTGGACTAGCAATCAATACGCCGGGGAGCTGTTTTTT
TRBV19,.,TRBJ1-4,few,CASSIPTANEKLFF,TGTGCCAGTAGTATTCCGACAGCAAATGAAAAACTGTTTTTT
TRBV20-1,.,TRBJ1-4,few,CSARATGATNEKLFF,TGCAGTGCTAGAGCTACAGGTGCAACTAATGAAAAACTGTTTTTT
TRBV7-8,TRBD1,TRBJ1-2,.,CASSFTVAGGYGYTF,TGTGCCAGCAGCTTTACGGTGGCAGGGGGCTATGGCTACACCTTC
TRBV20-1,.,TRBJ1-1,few,CSADQGTEAFF,TGCAGTGCTGATCAGGGGACTGAAGCTTTCTTT